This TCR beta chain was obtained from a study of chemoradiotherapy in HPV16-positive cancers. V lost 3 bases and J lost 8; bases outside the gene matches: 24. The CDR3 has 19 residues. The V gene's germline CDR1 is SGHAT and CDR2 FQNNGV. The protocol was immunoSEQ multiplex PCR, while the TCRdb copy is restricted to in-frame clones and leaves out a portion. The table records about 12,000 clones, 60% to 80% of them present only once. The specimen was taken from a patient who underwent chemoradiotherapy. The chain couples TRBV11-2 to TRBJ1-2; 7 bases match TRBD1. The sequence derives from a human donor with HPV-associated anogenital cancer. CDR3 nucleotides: TGTGCCAGCAGCTTTTGCGCATTGGGGAGGGGGCGCACTGTGGGCGGCTACACCTTC. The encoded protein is CASSFCALGRGRTVGGYTF.